The rows below give T cell receptor beta chains drawn from one sample of a study of OX40 agonist ivuxolimab in advanced cancers. Sequencing was performed with immunoSEQ multiplex PCR; in TCRdb, only in-frame clones are kept and a portion is missing. The sample has 69,000 or so clones, 85% seen once. Sequencing used CD4+ or CD8+ T cells sorted from blood, obtained in a trial of the OX40 agonist ivuxolimab. These receptors all come from an adult with an advanced solid tumor such as melanoma, head and neck, liver or kidney cancer. Both conserved end residues are part of each CDR3. Fields, in order: J gene, clone size, D gene, V gene, CDR3 protein, CDR3 DNA. A D gene is named only where the DNA matches it firmly. Size tells how often a clone was seen (once, few, many) or the class of an expanded clone, and some rows leave it out.

>TRBJ1-1|once|.|TRBV6-5
CASKSWTADNTEAFF
TGTGCCAGCAAATCCTGGACAGCTGATAACACTGAAGCTTTCTTT
>TRBJ1-4|.|.|TRBV6-6
CASSGRVNEKLFF
TGTGCCAGCAGTGGCCGGGTTAATGAAAAACTGTTTTTT
>TRBJ2-3|.|TRBD2|TRBV19
CASRMTSGGLVDTQYF
TGTGCCAGTAGGATGACTAGCGGGGGTCTTGTAGATACGCAGTATTTT
>TRBJ1-1|.|.|TRBV27
CASSSIRSRGTEAFF
TGTGCCAGCAGTTCCATCCGGTCCAGAGGTACTGAAGCTTTCTTT
>TRBJ1-1|.|.|TRBV6-5
CASSSMVSTEAFF
TGTGCCAGCAGTTCTATGGTGTCCACTGAAGCTTTCTTT
>TRBJ1-6|.|.|TRBV6-6
CASSSDFNSPLHF
TGTGCCAGCAGCTCCGACTTTAATTCACCCCTCCACTTT
>TRBJ1-5|.|.|TRBV27
CASLDREPQHF
TGTGCCAGCCTCGACCGGGAGCCCCAGCATTTT
>TRBJ2-5|few|.|TRBV11-3
CASSSVWRDVTETQYF
TGTGCCAGCAGCTCCGTATGGCGGGACGTTACGGAGACCCAGTACTTC
>TRBJ2-5|.|.|TRBV7-2
CASSSRALETQYF
TGTGCCAGCAGCAGCAGGGCGTTGGAGACCCAGTACTTC
>TRBJ1-2|.|TRBD1|TRBV4-3
CASSPWTGGHGYTF
TGCGCCAGCAGCCCTTGGACAGGGGGCCATGGCTACACCTTC